This TCR beta chain was identified during a study of cytomegalovirus exposure and HLA in healthy donors (dated by TCRdb to the late 2010s). Study-wide context: An earlier analysis of several hundred of the donors reported 276 Gb of sequence data and around 100 million unique TCR beta sequences obtained from about 179 million T cells. An early release that covered some 640 HLA-typed donors contained around 330 gigabases of sequencing data and around 85 million unique TCR sequences. Of the 300 to 450 genotyped donors, approximately 80% fell in the genetic ancestry cluster associated with self-reported Caucasian donors. The aim of the study was to test whether cataloging public T cell receptors could identify signatures of past pathogen exposure. Using immunosequencing, the study profiled T cell repertoires from 666 subjects and related those repertoires to cytomegalovirus serostatus. Besides the first cohort of 666 subjects, a separate validation cohort made up of over a hundred different subjects was used. The study combined high-throughput TCR immunosequencing, statistical association of individual TCRs with disease status, and machine learning to predict cytomegalovirus infection status. A later analysis re-analyzed previously published TCR beta repertoires from 600 to 850 donors and added high-resolution HLA genotyping to study TCR occurrence patterns. In the later analysis, no new phenotypic data were used to find candidate immune exposures; instead, reliance was placed on TCR beta sequences and their occurrence across donors. An earlier analysis of 587 of the donors used high-throughput TCR beta sequencing to judge whether each TCR beta V gene segment behaved as functional or pseudogenic. Donor age, sex, ethnicity and CMV serostatus were collected together with the repertoire data. Genome-wide SNP genotypes for about 60% of the roughly 670 donors were used in a later genetic analysis, which treated that subset as a discovery cohort. All discovery cohort repertoires had been generated using a single sequencing platform. Class I and class II HLA loci were covered by the typing at four-digit resolution. Typing coverage varied by locus: about 620-630 donors for A, B, C, DRB1 and DQB1; some 520 for DQA1; more than 600 for DPA1; approximately 450 for DPB1. Roughly five DR-DQ haplotypes were handled as single units for association and clustering because linkage in the cohort was strong. On average, roughly 250,000 unique TCR beta nucleotide sequences were sequenced per donor among more than 350 genotyped donors of the cohort, with roughly a sixth of those sequences being non-productive.

The cohort comprised some 680 healthy bone marrow donors. At the time of sampling, all cohort members were nominally healthy, though unrecorded immune exposures were likely present. The donor was CMV seropositive and was included in the group of 250 to 300 seropositive cohort members. Each donor provided a peripheral blood sample, and peripheral blood mononuclear cells were used for TCR beta sequencing. Genomic DNA was extracted from the blood cell samples with the Qiagen DNeasy Blood Extraction Kit. The V end loses 1 base and the J end loses 4 bases, and a stretch of 9 bases separates them. CDR1 and CDR2 were assigned from the germline V gene (reference sequence) as SGHNT and YYREEE. The cysteine opens and the phenylalanine closes a CDR3 of 13 amino acids. The retained sequence is limited to the CDR3, 39 bases, with the frame set at the first base. Points the paper makes about the study in general: Most CMV-associated TCR beta chains appeared to be HLA-restricted in a later analysis, and the HLA associations seemed to be driven largely by CMV exposure. Three of the identified cytomegalovirus-associated TCR beta chains were confirmed in vitro to be specific for cytomegalovirus antigens. The authors suggested that the approach could potentially be extended to other disease states and immunological phenotypes. Because counts were too low, some 17 rarely observed V segments, including chromosome 9 orphons, were excluded from the earlier analysis of about 500 of the donors. In both the original and validation cohorts, the classifier was reported to diagnose cytomegalovirus status with high specificity and sensitivity. A later genetic analysis associated a missense DCLRE1C variant with V-gene and J-gene trimming of TCR beta chains, and an independent cohort replicated the association. A cluster of highly shared sequence variants was judged likely to represent a technical artifact of the sequencing pipeline. The study listed 150 to 200 TCR beta chains as associated with cytomegalovirus. Assigning TCR associations to individual alleles was difficult when HLA alleles, especially DR and DQ, strongly co-occurred. Because HLA typing was missing for some donors at each locus, association tests included only the typed subset. Correlated functional status among segregating V segments might reflect linkage disequilibrium, but an unknown experimental factor could not be ruled out. Roughly uniform sequencing depth across donors was assumed in presence/absence analyses, although this assumption may not hold. In an earlier analysis of around 500 of the donors, most TCR beta V segments appeared in productive rearrangements about 87% or about 30% of the time, broadly matching IMGT annotations. A further reported finding was that TCR beta sequences accurately predicted the HLA-A and HLA-B alleles for most subjects in the first cohort. Several of the top co-occurrence clusters appeared to be linked to parvovirus B19, influenza, CMV and Epstein-Barr virus, according to a later analysis. Some IMGT-functional V segments, including TRBV6-2 and TRBV6-3, could not be told apart with the 87-base-pair reads, so those segments were excluded. In a later analysis, TCR association rates were found to vary across HLA loci, with the most associated TCRs seen for DRB1 alleles and the fewest for HLA-C alleles. A later genetic analysis reported fewer N-insertions in productive TCRs among donors in an Asian-associated ancestry cluster than the roughly 720-donor mean. At a false discovery rate of 0.05, a later analysis linked 15,000 to 20,000 TCR beta sequences to specific HLA alleles. Most TCR sequences were seen in very few donors, while some public TCRs were found in many individuals. The cohort was sequenced for TCR beta chains only, and without alpha or paired-chain data the features that could be detected were limited. CMV serostatus was the only immune exposure information available for the cohort. In a later analysis, HLA-associated TCR beta chains were found to be more clonally expanded and to have lower generation probabilities than equally common non-associated chains.

Libraries were built with the immunoSEQ multiplex PCR assay. The multiplex PCR relied on a mix of 60 forward primers for TCR Vbeta segments and 13 reverse primers for TCR Jbeta segments. The CDR3 region of rearranged TCR beta genes was amplified from genomic DNA with a multiplex PCR assay. The amplified TCR beta libraries were sequenced on the Illumina HiSeq System as 87-base-pair reads. As for the authors' bioinformatics: In a later analysis, some 80 million unique TCR beta chains were counted across the 666 repertoires, and about 10 million of these chains were shared by at least two donors. A nearest-neighbor algorithm error-corrected the raw reads and collapsed the reads into unique sequences, merging closely related sequences to remove PCR and sequencing errors. V, D and J gene segments were assigned by aligning CDR3 sequences to IMGT reference sequences. For a sequence to be retained, a match of at least six nucleotides to both a V gene segment and a J gene segment was required. Rearrangements were classified as productive when the CDR3 lacked stop codons and remained in frame with V and J, and all other rearrangements were classified as non-productive. Following IMGT convention, CDR3 was defined as the stretch from the second conserved V-encoded cysteine to the conserved J-encoded phenylalanine. The earlier analysis of about 610 of the donors excluded any sequence lacking an unambiguous match to a single V gene segment. In an earlier analysis of around 590 of the donors, a V segment was called functional when productive rearrangements were above 56.7%, and segregating when the standard deviation between donors exceeded 5%. A statistical classification framework was developed to diagnose cytomegalovirus status using the catalog of TCR beta chain sequences. In a later analysis, TCR nucleotide sequences were compared against IMGT/GENE-DB human TR gene sequences so that V and J genes could be assigned. Using the TCRdist pipeline, a later analysis assigned CDR3 sequences along with most-parsimonious VDJ recombination scenarios. A later analysis defined each TCR beta chain by its CDR3 amino acid sequence plus V-gene family, and excluded reads lacking a unique V-gene family. To address suspected cross-contamination and a sequencing artifact, a later analysis removed a few hundred highly shared, low-generation-probability nucleotide sequences. For each public chain, a later analysis derived a clonal expansion index from normalized ranks of inferred template counts within each repertoire. Generation probabilities in a later analysis came from a VDJ recombination model fitted to out-of-frame rearrangements, and those results were checked against IGoR. A later analysis scored TCR-TCR, TCR-HLA and TCR-CMV co-occurrence with hypergeometric tests, applying a repertoire-size bias correction to TCR pairs. False discovery rates were estimated in a later analysis by permuting HLA or CMV assignments 20 times. A later analysis grouped co-occurring TCRs with DBSCAN, adding TCRdist sequence similarity when clustering within HLA-allele-positive subsets. For co-occurrence clustering, repertoires with fewer than 30,000 or more than 120,000 public chains were excluded, along with about five repertoires with anomalous nucleotide sharing. Sourced from immuneACCESS, this table was stored by TCRdb with only in-frame sequences that have V and J called. A share of the clones is absent; for the studies checked, an unresolved V gene accounts for under half, and the remainder has no known explanation. D and trimming were read from the DNA, whereas the V and J calls and clone size are those reported in that table. Here the sample has approximately 190,000 clones; roughly four fifths occur a single time. Approximately 2.1% of the sample is held by the ten biggest clonotypes.

Note on this clone: Its antigen target is currently unknown. No base qualities exist here, and no much larger clone lies one base off it.

This clonotype originated in a woman in her 30s in good health and CMV-seropositive. Sequencing was carried out using PBMCs. Recombination linked TRBV5-4 to TRBJ2-7; the D gene lacks a confident call. The nucleotides are TGTGCCAGCAGCTTGTACCCCGGGTACGAGCAGTACTTC. This sequence encodes CASSLYPGYEQYF.